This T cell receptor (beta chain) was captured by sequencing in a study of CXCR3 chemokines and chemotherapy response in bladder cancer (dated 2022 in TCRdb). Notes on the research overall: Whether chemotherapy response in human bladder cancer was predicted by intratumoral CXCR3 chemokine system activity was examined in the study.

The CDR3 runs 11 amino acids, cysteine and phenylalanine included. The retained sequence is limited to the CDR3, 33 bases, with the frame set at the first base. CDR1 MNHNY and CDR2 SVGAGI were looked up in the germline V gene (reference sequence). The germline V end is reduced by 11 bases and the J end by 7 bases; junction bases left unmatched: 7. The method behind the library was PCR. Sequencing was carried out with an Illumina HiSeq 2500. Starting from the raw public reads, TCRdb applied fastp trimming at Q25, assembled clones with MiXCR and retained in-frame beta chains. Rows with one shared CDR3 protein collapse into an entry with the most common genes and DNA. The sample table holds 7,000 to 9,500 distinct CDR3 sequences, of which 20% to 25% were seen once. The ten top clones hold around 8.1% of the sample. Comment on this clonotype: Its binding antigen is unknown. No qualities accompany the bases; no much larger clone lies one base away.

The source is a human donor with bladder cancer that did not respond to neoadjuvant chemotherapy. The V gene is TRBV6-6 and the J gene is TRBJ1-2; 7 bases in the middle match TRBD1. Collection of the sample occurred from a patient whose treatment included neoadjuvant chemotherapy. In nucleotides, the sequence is TGTGCCCTTCAGGGGGGCAGTGGCTACACCTTC. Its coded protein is CALQGGSGYTF.